What follows is one T cell receptor (beta chain) and its context. The antigen remains unidentified. The sample originates from a study of human T cells and chemical hapten exposure. Looking at the study overall: Upper-back patch tests with 0.01% DPC were read at 6 days.

Germline values: CDR1 SGDLS, CDR2 YYNGEE. The CDR3 has 14 amino acids. The V and J ends lost 4 bases and 2 bases respectively, with 13 bases between them. Time point denoted: patch test 3, about 24 weeks after DPC sensitization. Treatment noted: therapeutic diphenylcyclopropenone sensitization with weekly scalp DPC. The library put unique molecular identifiers onto individual cDNA molecules. As handled by the study authors: Sample TCR counts, which ranged from about 23,224 to 690,600, had a median of approximately 94,000. TCRdb called the RACE reads again in MiXCR, with one record for every CDR3 protein. V and J calls and clone size were set by TCRdb, not the authors. The table lists some 110,000 distinct CDR3 sequences, roughly 10% of them singletons, with 2% to 2.5% in the top ten. Broader study findings: Controls had significantly fewer large CDR3 similarity clusters than were formed by expanded TCRs.

V is TRBV9 and J is TRBJ2-7; D is ambiguous. The sequence derives from a woman aged 50 to 65 with alopecia areata. Some clones in this sample may be carry-over from other donors' samples. Here the sequenced sample was whole blood, taken in connection with sensitization to the hapten diphenylcyclopropenone (DPC). CDR3 sequence (DNA): TGTGCCAGCAGCCCAGTGGCGGTCGCCTACGAGCAGTACTTC. It translates to CASSPVAVAYEQYF.